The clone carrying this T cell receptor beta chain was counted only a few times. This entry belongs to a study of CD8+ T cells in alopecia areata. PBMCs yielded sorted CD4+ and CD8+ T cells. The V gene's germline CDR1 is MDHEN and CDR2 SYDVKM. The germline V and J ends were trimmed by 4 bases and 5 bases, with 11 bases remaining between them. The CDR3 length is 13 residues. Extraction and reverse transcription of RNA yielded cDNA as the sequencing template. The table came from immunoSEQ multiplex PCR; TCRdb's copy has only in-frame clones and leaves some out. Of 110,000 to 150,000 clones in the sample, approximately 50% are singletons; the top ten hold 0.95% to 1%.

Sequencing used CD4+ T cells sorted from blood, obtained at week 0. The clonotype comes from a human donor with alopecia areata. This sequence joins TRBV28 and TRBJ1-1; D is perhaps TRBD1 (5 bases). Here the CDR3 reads CASSYGGRTEAFF. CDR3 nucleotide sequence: TGTGCCAGCAGTTATGGGGGAAGGACTGAAGCTTTCTTT.